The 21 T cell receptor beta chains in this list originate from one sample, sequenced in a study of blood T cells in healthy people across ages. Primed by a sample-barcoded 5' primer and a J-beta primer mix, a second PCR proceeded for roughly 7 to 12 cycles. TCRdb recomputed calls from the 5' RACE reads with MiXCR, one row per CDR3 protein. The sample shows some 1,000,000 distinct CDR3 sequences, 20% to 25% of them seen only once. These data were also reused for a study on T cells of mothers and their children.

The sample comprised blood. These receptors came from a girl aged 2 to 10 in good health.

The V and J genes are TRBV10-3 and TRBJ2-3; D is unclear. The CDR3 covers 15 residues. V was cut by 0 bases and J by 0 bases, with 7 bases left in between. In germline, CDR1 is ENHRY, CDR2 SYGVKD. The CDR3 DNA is TGTGCCATCAGTGAGTCCGAACTAAGCACAGATACGCAGTATTTT. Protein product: CAISESELSTDTQYF.

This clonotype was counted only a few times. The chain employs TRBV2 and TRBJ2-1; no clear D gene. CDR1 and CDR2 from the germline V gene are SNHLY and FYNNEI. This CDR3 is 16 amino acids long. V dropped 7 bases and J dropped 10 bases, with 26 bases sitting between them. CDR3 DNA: TGTGCCAGCATTACTTTAGTGGTCGGTAGCATCGAGGAGCAGTTCTTC. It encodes CASITLVVGSIEEQFF.

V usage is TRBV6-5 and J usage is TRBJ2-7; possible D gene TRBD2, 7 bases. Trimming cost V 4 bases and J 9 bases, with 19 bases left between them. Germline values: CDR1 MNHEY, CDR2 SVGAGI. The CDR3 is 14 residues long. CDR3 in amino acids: CASSFPGGPGGQYF. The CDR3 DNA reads TGTGCCAGCAGTTTCCCCGGGGGGCCCGGCGGGCAGTACTTC.

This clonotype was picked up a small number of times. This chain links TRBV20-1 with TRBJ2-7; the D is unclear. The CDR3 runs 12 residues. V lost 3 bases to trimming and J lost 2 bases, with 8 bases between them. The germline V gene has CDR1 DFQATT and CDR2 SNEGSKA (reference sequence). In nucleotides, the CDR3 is TGCAGTGCTAGCGGGCCCGCCTACGAGCAGTACTTC. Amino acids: CSASGPAYEQYF.

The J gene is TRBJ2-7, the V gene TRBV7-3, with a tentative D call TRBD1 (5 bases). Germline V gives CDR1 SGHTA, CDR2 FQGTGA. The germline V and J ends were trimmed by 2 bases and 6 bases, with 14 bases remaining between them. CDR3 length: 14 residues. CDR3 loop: CASSLAYRTCEQYF. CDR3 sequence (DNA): TGTGCCAGCAGCTTAGCTTACAGGACCTGCGAGCAGTACTTC.

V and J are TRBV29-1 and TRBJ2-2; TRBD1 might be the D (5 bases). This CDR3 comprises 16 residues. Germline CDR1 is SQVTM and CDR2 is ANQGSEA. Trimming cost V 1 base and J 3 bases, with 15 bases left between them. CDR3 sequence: CSVEGESRADTGELFF. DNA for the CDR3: TGCAGCGTTGAAGGAGAGTCCAGGGCCGACACCGGGGAGCTGTTTTTT.

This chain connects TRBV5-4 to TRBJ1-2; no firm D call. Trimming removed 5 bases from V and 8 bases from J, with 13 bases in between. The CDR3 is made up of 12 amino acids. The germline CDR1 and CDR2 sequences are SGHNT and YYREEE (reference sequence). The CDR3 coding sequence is TGTGCCAGCAGTATAGACTTCGGCGGCTACACCTTC. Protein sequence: CASSIDFGGYTF.

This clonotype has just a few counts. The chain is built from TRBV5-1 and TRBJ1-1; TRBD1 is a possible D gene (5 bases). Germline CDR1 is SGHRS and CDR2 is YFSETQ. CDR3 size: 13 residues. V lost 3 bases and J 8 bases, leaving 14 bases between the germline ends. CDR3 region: CASSSGADREAFF. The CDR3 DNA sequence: TGCGCCAGCAGCTCCGGGGCGGATCGAGAAGCTTTCTTT.

Here the CDR3 reads CSVGLSGTHEKLFF. The CDR3 nucleotides read TGCAGCGTTGGACTTTCAGGGACCCATGAAAAACTGTTTTTT. This chain links TRBV29-1 with TRBJ1-4; D perhaps matches TRBD1 (5 bases). The germline gives CDR1 SQVTM, CDR2 ANQGSEA. Trimming shortened V by 4 bases and J by 6 bases, and 15 bases separated the two germline ends. CDR3 size: 14 residues.

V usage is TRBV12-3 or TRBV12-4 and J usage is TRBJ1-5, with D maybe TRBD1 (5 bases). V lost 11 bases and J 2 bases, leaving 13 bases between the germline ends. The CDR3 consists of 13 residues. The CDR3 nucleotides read TGTGCCGTTGGTGGGGCTGGCAATCAGCCCCAGCATTTT. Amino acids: CAVGGAGNQPQHF.

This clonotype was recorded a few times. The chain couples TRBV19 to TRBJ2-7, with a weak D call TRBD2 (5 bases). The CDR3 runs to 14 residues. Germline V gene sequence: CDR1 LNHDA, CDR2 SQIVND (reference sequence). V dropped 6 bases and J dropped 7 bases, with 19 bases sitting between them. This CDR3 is CASSLSGNRGEQYF. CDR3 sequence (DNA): TGTGCCAGTAGCCTGAGCGGAAACCGCGGTGAGCAGTACTTC.

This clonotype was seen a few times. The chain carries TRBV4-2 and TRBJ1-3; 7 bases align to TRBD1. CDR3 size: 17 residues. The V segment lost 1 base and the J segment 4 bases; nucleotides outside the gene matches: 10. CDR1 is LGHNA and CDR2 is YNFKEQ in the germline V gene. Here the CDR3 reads CASSQVGLVTGGNTIYF. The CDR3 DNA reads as TGTGCCAGCAGCCAAGTCGGTCTTGTGACAGGGGGAAACACCATATATTTT.

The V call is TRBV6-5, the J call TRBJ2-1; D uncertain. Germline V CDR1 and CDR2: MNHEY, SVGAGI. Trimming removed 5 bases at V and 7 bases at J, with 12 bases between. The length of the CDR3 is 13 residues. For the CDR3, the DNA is TGTGCCAGCAGTATTAGCCCGAGAAATGAGCAGTTCTTC. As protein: CASSISPRNEQFF.

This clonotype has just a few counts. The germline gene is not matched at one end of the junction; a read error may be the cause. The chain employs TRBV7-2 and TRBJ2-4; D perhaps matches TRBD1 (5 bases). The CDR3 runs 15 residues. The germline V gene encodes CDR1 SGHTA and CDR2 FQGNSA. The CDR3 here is CASSLPVAGKNIQYF. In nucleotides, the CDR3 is TGTGCCAGCAGCCTTCCGGTGGCAGGGAAAAATATTCAGTACTTC.

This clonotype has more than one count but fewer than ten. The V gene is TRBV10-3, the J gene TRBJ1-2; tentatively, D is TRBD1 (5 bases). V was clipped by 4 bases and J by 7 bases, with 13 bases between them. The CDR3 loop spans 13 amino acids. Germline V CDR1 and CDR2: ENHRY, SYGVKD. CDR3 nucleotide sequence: TGTGCCATCAGTGCGGGGCCGCAAGGTGGCTACACCTTC. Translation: CAISAGPQGGYTF.

The DNA of the CDR3 is TGTGCCAGCAGCCAAACAAGCGTCCCTGAAGCTTTCTTT. Translating gives CASSQTSVPEAFF. The V and J genes are TRBV4-2 and TRBJ1-1; D unresolved. Germline values: CDR1 LGHNA, CDR2 YNFKEQ. The V and J ends lost 2 bases and 6 bases respectively, with 10 bases between them. This CDR3 is 13 amino acids long.

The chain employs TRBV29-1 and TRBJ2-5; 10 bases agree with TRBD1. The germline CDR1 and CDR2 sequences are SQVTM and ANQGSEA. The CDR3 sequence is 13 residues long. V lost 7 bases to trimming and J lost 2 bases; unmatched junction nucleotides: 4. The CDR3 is CSGGTGVQETQYF. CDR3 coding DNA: TGCAGCGGGGGGACAGGGGTTCAAGAGACCCAGTACTTC.

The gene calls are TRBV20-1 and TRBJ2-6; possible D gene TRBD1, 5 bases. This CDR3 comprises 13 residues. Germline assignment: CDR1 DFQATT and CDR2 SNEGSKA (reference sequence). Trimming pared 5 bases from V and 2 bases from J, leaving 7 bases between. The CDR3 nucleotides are TGCAGTGCTGGGGCCACTGGGGCCAACGTCCTGACTTTC. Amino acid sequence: CSAGATGANVLTF.

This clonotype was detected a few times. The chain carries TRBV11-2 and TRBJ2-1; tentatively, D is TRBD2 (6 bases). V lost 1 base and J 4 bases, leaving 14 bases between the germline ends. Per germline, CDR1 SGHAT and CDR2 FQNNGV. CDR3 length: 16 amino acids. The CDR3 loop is CASSLAGSGLYNEQFF. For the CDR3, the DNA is TGTGCCAGCAGCTTAGCTGGTAGCGGATTATACAATGAGCAGTTCTTC.

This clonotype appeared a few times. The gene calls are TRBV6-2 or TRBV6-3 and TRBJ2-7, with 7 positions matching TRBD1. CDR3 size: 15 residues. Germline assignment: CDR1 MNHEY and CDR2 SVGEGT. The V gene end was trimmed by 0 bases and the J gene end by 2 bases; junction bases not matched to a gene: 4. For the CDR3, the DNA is TGTGCCAGCAGTTACTCGACAGGGTTGGCCTACGAGCAGTACTTC. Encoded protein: CASSYSTGLAYEQYF.

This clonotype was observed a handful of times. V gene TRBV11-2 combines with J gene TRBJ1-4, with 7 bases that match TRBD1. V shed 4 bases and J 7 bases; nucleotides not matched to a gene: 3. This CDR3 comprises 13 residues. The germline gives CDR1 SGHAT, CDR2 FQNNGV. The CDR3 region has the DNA TGTGCCAGCAGCTCCCGGGACAGTGAAAAACTGTTTTTT. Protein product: CASSSRDSEKLFF.